These 4 T cell receptor beta chains share one sample of origin, sequenced in a study of graft-versus-host responses after intestinal transplantation. Data came from immunoSEQ multiplex PCR; TCRdb stores just in-frame clones and leaves some out. Of roughly 50,000 clones listed, roughly 89% are singletons. This sample comprised PBMCs, obtained 650 to 670 days after intestinal transplant. The receptors shown here come from a human patient who received an intestinal transplant, so some T cells may come from the graft donor.

The chain uses TRBV7-6 and TRBJ2-3; 7 bases match TRBD2. CDR3 length: 14 amino acids. V shed 1 base and J 4 bases; nucleotides not matched to a gene: 2. In germline, CDR1 is SGHVS, CDR2 FNYEAQ. CDR3 DNA: TGTGCCAGCAGCTTAGGCCTAGCGGCAGATACGCAGTATTTT. Translated, it gives CASSLGLAADTQYF.

The genes are TRBV7-8 and TRBJ2-5; D possibly matches TRBD1 or TRBD2 (6 bases each). CDR3 length equals 15 residues. Per the germline V gene, CDR1 is SGHVS and CDR2 is FQNEAQ. Trimming pared 8 bases from V and 0 bases from J, leaving 16 bases between. The CDR3 nucleotides read TGTGCCAGCTCCCGAGGGGGGAGGTACCAAGAGACCCAGTACTTC. Its protein product is CASSRGGRYQETQYF.

The V call is TRBV11-2, the J call TRBJ2-5, with TRBD2 matching 8 bases. V dropped 5 bases and J dropped 1; count of bases not matched to a gene: 6. Germline V gene data show CDR1 as SGHAT and CDR2 as FQNNGV. This CDR3 spans 15 amino acids. The CDR3 nucleotides are TGTGCCAGCAGCCCCGGCGCGGGGGGCCAAGAGACCCAGTACTTC. Encoded protein: CASSPGAGGQETQYF.

The chain carries TRBV5-5 and TRBJ1-2, with D unclear. This CDR3 is 13 amino acids long. The germline V gene encodes CDR1 SGHKS and CDR2 YYEKEE (reference sequence). V lost 0 bases and J lost 1, with 4 bases in between. CDR3 protein: CASSLGSNYGYTF. In nucleotides, the CDR3 is TGTGCCAGCAGCTTGGGGAGTAACTATGGCTACACCTTC.